The 28 T cell receptor beta chains below were found in one sample sequenced in a study of T-cell memory formation after mild COVID-19 (dated by TCRdb to the early 2020s). Library prep was done by 5' RACE. The instrument was an Illumina NovaSeq 6000. Using fastp trimming at Q25 and MiXCR clonotype assembly, TCRdb reanalyzed the public sequencing data and kept in-frame beta chains. A single entry per CDR3 protein holds the most common genes and DNA from its merged rows. Across this sample there are around 430,000 distinct CDR3 sequences, with more than 15% seen only once. 20% to 25% of the sample is taken by the ten largest. Input material: PBMCs or a T cell subset sorted from them (not recorded which). The receptor set was obtained from a man aged 18 to 35 who had mild COVID-19 (a few samples of this study predate the infection). The sample titles of this study are shuffled in the database, so cell type and time point are left out; the donor was told from shared clones.

This clonotype has just a few counts. V gene TRBV4-3 combines with J gene TRBJ2-7, with a weak D call TRBD1 (5 bases). Germline CDR1 LGHNA, CDR2 YSLEER. The CDR3 length is 14 residues. V was trimmed by 2 bases and J by 4 bases, leaving 12 bases between them. CDR3 sequence (DNA): TGCGCCAGCAGCCAAAGGGCAGGGAAGTACGAGCAGTACTTC. As protein: CASSQRAGKYEQYF.

The table lists this clonotype with a few counts. The chain employs TRBV4-3 and TRBJ1-5; the D is unclear. CDR1 is LGHNA, CDR2 YSLEER, per germline. Between the trimmed V and J ends, which lost 4 bases and 6 bases, there was a span of 10 bases. This CDR3 has 13 residues. The DNA of the CDR3 is TGCGCCAGCAGCCGGTTGGCGGGTCAGCCCCAGCATTTT. Translating gives CASSRLAGQPQHF.

V usage is TRBV2 and J usage is TRBJ2-4; 8 nucleotides match TRBD1. After removal of 7 bases from V and 9 bases from J, the junction contained 8 bases not matched to a gene. Germline-derived CDR1 and CDR2 are SNHLY and FYNNEI. The CDR3 is 13 residues long. The CDR3 region has the DNA TGTGCCAGCAACCCGACAGGGGTTGGCATTCAGTACTTC. This encodes CASNPTGVGIQYF.

The gene calls are TRBV20-1 and TRBJ2-2; no firm D call. CDR1 is DFQATT and CDR2 is SNEGSKA in the germline V gene (reference sequence). The V and J ends lost 6 bases and 4 bases respectively, with 6 bases between them. The CDR3 runs to 11 residues. Written as DNA, the CDR3 is TGCAGTGCCCTGTTCACCGGGGAGCTGTTTTTT. It codes for CSALFTGELFF.

The chain uses TRBV7-9 and TRBJ1-1; no clear D gene. The ends were cut back, 1 base at V and 5 bases at J, with 5 bases in the middle. Germline V gene lookup returns CDR1 SEHNR and CDR2 FQNEAQ (reference sequence). The CDR3 spans 12 residues. CDR3 in amino acids: CASSLVWTEAFF. Written as DNA, the CDR3 is TGTGCCAGCAGCTTAGTTTGGACTGAAGCTTTCTTT. Using reference TRBV7-9 and TRBJ1-1 for the parts outside the CDR3, the full variable domain is DTGVSQNPRHKITKRGQNVTFRCDPISEHNRLYWYRQTLGQGPEFLTYFQNEAQLEKSRLLSDRFSAERPKGSFSTLEIQRTEQGDSAMYLCASSLVWTEAFFGQGTRLTVV.

This chain's CDR3 is CASSRRAGATQPSTDTQYF. The CDR3 DNA sequence: TGTGCCAGCAGCCGGAGGGCGGGGGCCACACAACCCAGCACAGATACGCAGTATTTT. The chain recombines TRBV11-2 with TRBJ2-3; tentative D call: TRBD2 (7 bases). Between the trimmed V and J ends, which lost 5 bases and 0 bases, there was a span of 24 bases. CDR1 is SGHAT, CDR2 FQNNGV, per germline. The CDR3 runs 19 residues.

V gene TRBV18 combines with J gene TRBJ2-7, with D possibly matching TRBD2 (6 bases). Germline V gene data show CDR1 as KGHSH and CDR2 as LQKENI. The CDR3 sequence is 14 residues long. The ends were cut back, 1 base at V and 5 bases at J, with 12 bases in the middle. This CDR3 reads CASSPLREAHEQYV. The CDR3 nucleotides read TGTGCCAGCTCACCACTGAGGGAGGCTCACGAGCAGTACGTC.

This clonotype was counted between two and nine times. This chain links TRBV7-9 with TRBJ1-4; D call uncertain. Germline assignment: CDR1 SEHNR and CDR2 FQNEAQ (reference sequence). The CDR3 runs to 13 residues. Trimming took 3 bases from V and 3 from J, leaving 5 bases between them. The CDR3 DNA is TGTGCCAGCAGCTTTTCGCCTAATGAAAAACTGTTTTTT. Its protein is CASSFSPNEKLFF.

This clonotype was counted many times. The chain joins TRBV5-5 to TRBJ1-1; possible D gene TRBD1, 5 bases. V gave up 5 bases and J gave up 4 bases, with 18 bases separating them. The CDR3 totals 15 residues. The germline V gene has CDR1 SGHKS and CDR2 YYEKEE (reference sequence). The CDR3 is CASSYGPTGGTEAFF. The CDR3 region has the DNA TGTGCCAGCAGTTATGGCCCGACTGGGGGCACTGAAGCTTTCTTT.

The CDR3 protein is CASSFSRAGYGYTF. As DNA, the CDR3 is TGTGCCAGCAGTTTCTCCAGGGCAGGGTATGGCTACACCTTC. This chain uses TRBV12-3 or TRBV12-4 with TRBJ1-2; D may be TRBD1 (5 bases). The CDR3 is 14 amino acids. With 3 bases removed from V and 5 bases from J, the gap between germline ends came to 13 bases.

The chain joins TRBV7-9 to TRBJ2-5; D is perhaps TRBD1 (6 bases). CDR1 and CDR2 from the germline V gene are SEHNR and FQNEAQ (reference sequence). CDR3 length: 18 amino acids. Trimming took 0 bases from V and 1 from J, leaving 18 bases between them. CDR3 loop: CASSLALRTVYPQETQYF. CDR3 nucleotide sequence: TGTGCCAGCAGCTTAGCCCTAAGGACAGTCTACCCCCAAGAGACCCAGTACTTC.

This clonotype was counted only a few times. The chain links TRBV5-1 to TRBJ2-7; 10 nucleotides align to TRBD1. CDR3 length: 15 amino acids. The germline CDR1 and CDR2 sequences are SGHRS and YFSETQ. The junction had 6 bases not matched to a gene; V was cut back by 4 bases and J by 2 bases. The CDR3 DNA sequence: TGCGCCAGCAGCGATCCGGGACAGGGGACCTACGAGCAGTACTTC. Translation: CASSDPGQGTYEQYF.

This chain uses TRBV25-1 with TRBJ1-1; perhaps TRBD1 as D (5 bases). V lost 8 bases, J lost 3 bases, and 13 bases lay in between. The germline CDR1 and CDR2 sequences are MGHDK and SYGVNS. The CDR3 covers 13 residues. DNA of the CDR3: TGTGCCAGCCTCCCAGGGTTTCACACTGAAGCTTTCTTT. It is translated as CASLPGFHTEAFF.

The chain employs TRBV10-3 and TRBJ1-1; no reliable D call. CDR3 length: 15 residues. V was clipped by 7 bases and J by 0 bases, with 15 bases between them. Germline V CDR1 and CDR2: ENHRY, SYGVKD. The DNA of the CDR3 is TGTGCCATCACCGCCGAGCAGCCCATGAACACTGAAGCTTTCTTT. Translated, it gives CAITAEQPMNTEAFF.

This clonotype was detected a few times. The rearrangement uses TRBV20-1 and TRBJ2-3, with TRBD2 matching over 10 bases. Losses at the gene ends were 4 bases for V and 3 bases for J; bases not matched to a gene: 4. Germline loops: CDR1 DFQATT, CDR2 SNEGSKA (reference sequence). The CDR3 loop spans 14 amino acids. The chain's CDR3 is CSAIASGGTDTQYF. DNA of the CDR3: TGCAGTGCTATCGCTAGCGGGGGAACAGATACGCAGTATTTT.

This clonotype occurred many times. The chain couples TRBV7-6 to TRBJ2-7; 9 bases match TRBD2. Germline V gene lookup returns CDR1 SGHVS and CDR2 FNYEAQ. This CDR3 is 15 amino acids long. With 1 base clipped from V and 4 bases from J, the junction kept 5 bases outside the gene matches. CDR3 in DNA: TGTGCCAGCAGCTTAGGTGCTAGCGGGGCTTACGAGCAGTACTTC. Its protein is CASSLGASGAYEQYF. Complete variable domain (other parts from reference TRBV7-6 and TRBJ2-7): GAGVSQSPRYKVTKRGQDVALRCDPISGHVSLYWYRQALGQGPEFLTYFNYEAQQDKSGLPNDRFSAERPEGSISTLTIQRTEQRDSAMYRCASSLGASGAYEQYFGPGTRLTVT.

The rearrangement joins TRBV5-1 to TRBJ1-4; D is ambiguous. Trimming removed 5 bases from V and 8 bases from J, with 16 bases in between. Germline CDR1 SGHRS, CDR2 YFSETQ. CDR3 length: 14 amino acids. The CDR3 DNA reads TGCGCCAGCAGACTCGACCCCGGAGGGGAAAAACTGTTTTTT. This gives the protein CASRLDPGGEKLFF. Looking up the rest from reference TRBV5-1 and TRBJ1-4 gives the full variable domain: KAGVTQTPRYLIKTRGQQVTLSCSPISGHRSVSWYQQTPGQGLQFLFEYFSETQRNKGNFPGRFSGRQFSNSRSEMNVSTLELGDSALYLCASRLDPGGEKLFFGSGTQLSVL.

This clonotype was seen a few times. The chain has TRBV7-2 and TRBJ2-5, with a weak D call TRBD1 (5 bases). Trimming took 3 bases from V and 3 from J, leaving 14 bases between them. Germline values: CDR1 SGHTA, CDR2 FQGNSA. The CDR3 has 15 residues. The CDR3 DNA reads TGTGCCAGCAGCTTGCAACTTGACAGAAAAGAGACCCAGTACTTC. This codes for CASSLQLDRKETQYF.

In this sample, this clonotype turned up a few times. The genes are TRBV19 and TRBJ1-1, with no clear D. The germline CDR1 and CDR2 sequences are LNHDA and SQIVND (reference sequence). V was shortened by 6 bases and J by 1 base, with 9 bases between the two germline ends. The CDR3 is 13 amino acids. The chain's CDR3 is CASRYSRNTEAFF. In nucleotides, the CDR3 is TGTGCCAGTAGGTATTCACGGAACACTGAAGCTTTCTTT.

The chain has TRBV5-5 and TRBJ2-7; no definite D call. Trimming cost V 0 bases and J 0 bases, with 13 bases left between them. The CDR3 runs 16 residues. Germline V lookup: CDR1 SGHKS, CDR2 YYEKEE (reference sequence). The DNA for the CDR3 is TGTGCCAGCAGCTTGGAATTCGGTCGAAGCTCCTACGAGCAGTACGTC. This translates into CASSLEFGRSSYEQYV.

At least ten counts were recorded for this clonotype. The rearrangement links TRBV12-3 or TRBV12-4 to TRBJ1-5, with D hard to call. This CDR3 is 14 amino acids long. Trimming took 2 bases from V and 7 from J, leaving 12 bases between them. This chain's CDR3 is CASSLTLPDQPQHF. The CDR3 bases are TGTGCCAGCAGTTTAACACTTCCGGACCAGCCCCAGCATTTT.

This clonotype was counted only a few times. This chain joins TRBV5-5 and TRBJ2-2; a weak D match, TRBD1 (6 bases). This CDR3 is built from 16 residues. The V end lost 3 bases, the J end lost 5 bases, and 17 bases lay between the germline ends. Germline CDR1 reads SGHKS; CDR2 reads YYEKEE (reference sequence). In nucleotides, the CDR3 is TGTGCCAGCAGCTCCCGCCTAACAGGGAGTACCGGGGAGCTGTTTTTT. Translated, it gives CASSSRLTGSTGELFF. The variable domain in full, completed from reference TRBV5-5 and TRBJ2-2, reads DAGVTQSPTHLIKTRGQQVTLRCSPISGHKSVSWYQQVLGQGPQFIFQYYEKEERGRGNFPDRFSARQFPNYSSELNVNALLLGDSALYLCASSSRLTGSTGELFFGEGSRLTVL.

The table lists this clonotype with many counts. The rearrangement links TRBV5-1 to TRBJ2-1; possibly TRBD2 for D (5 bases). The CDR3 runs to 14 residues. Between the trimmed V and J ends, which lost 1 base and 4 bases, there was a span of 9 bases. CDR1 SGHRS and CDR2 YFSETQ come from the germline V gene. The DNA for the CDR3 is TGCGCCAGCAGCTTGACGGGGTCATACAATGAGCAGTTCTTC. Translation gives CASSLTGSYNEQFF.

The rearrangement links TRBV7-2 to TRBJ2-5; D gene ambiguous. Per the germline V gene, CDR1 is SGHTA and CDR2 is FQGNSA. The CDR3 covers 15 residues. Trimming removed 7 bases from V and 2 bases from J, with 17 bases in between. In DNA form, the CDR3 reads TGTGCCAGCACCTTGTCAGGTTTGGTACAAGAGACCCAGTACTTC. Protein sequence: CASTLSGLVQETQYF. Combining the CDR3 with reference TRBV7-2 and TRBJ2-5 gives the whole variable domain GAGVSQSPSNKVTEKGKDVELRCDPISGHTALYWYRQSLGQGLEFLIYFQGNSAPDKSGLPSDRFSAERTGGSVSTLTIQRTQQEDSAVYLCASTLSGLVQETQYFGPGTRLLVL.

The rearrangement joins TRBV12-3 or TRBV12-4 to TRBJ2-3, with D tentatively TRBD1 or TRBD2 (5 bases each). The CDR3 extends over 15 amino acids. V was trimmed by 9 bases and J by 0 bases, leaving 16 bases between them. CDR3: CASGLSWDSTDTQYF. In DNA form, the CDR3 reads TGTGCCAGTGGGCTTAGTTGGGACAGCACAGATACGCAGTATTTT.

The chain links TRBV14 to TRBJ2-5; possibly TRBD1 for D (5 bases). V shed 5 bases and J shed 3 bases, with 16 bases lying between them. This CDR3 has 15 residues. Germline loops: CDR1 SGHDN, CDR2 FVKESK. In DNA form, the CDR3 reads TGTGCCAGCAGCAACAGGTGGCGCAGAGAAGAGACCCAGTACTTC. Amino acids: CASSNRWRREETQYF.

This chain links TRBV5-1 with TRBJ1-4; D is uncertain. From germline, CDR1 is SGHRS and CDR2 YFSETQ. This CDR3 region has 16 residues. Trimming pared 1 base from V and 0 bases from J, leaving 10 bases between. The chain's CDR3 is CASSLTAVATNEKLFF. The CDR3, as DNA: TGCGCCAGCAGCTTGACCGCAGTTGCAACTAATGAAAAACTGTTTTTT.

The chain has TRBV5-4 and TRBJ2-7; the D gene is possibly TRBD1 (6 bases). The CDR3 is made up of 14 amino acids. The germline V gene encodes CDR1 SGHNT and CDR2 YYREEE (reference sequence). V gave up 0 bases and J gave up 4 bases, with 11 bases separating them. The CDR3 DNA sequence: TGTGCCAGCAGCTTGGCCGGAGACAGGTACGAGCAGTACGTC. As protein: CASSLAGDRYEQYV.